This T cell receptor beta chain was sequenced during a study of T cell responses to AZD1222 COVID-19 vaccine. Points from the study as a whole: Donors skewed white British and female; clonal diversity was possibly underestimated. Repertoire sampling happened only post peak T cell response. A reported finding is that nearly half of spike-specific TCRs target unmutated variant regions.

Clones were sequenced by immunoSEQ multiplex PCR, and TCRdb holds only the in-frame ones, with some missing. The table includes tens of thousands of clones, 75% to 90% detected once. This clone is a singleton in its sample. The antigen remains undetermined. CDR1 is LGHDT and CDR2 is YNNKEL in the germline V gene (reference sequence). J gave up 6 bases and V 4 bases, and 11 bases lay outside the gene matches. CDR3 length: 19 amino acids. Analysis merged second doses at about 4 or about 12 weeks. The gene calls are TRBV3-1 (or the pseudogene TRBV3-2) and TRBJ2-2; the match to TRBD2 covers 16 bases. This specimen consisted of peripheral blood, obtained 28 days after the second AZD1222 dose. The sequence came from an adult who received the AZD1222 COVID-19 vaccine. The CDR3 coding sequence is TGTGCCAGCAGCCGAACCGGGACTAGCGGGGGGGGTGACCCCGGGGAGCTGTTTTTT. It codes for CASSRTGTSGGGDPGELFF.